The 15 T cell receptor beta chains reported below all come from one sample, sequenced in a study of shared T cell receptors in the human thymus. Assay: immunoSEQ multiplex PCR; the TCRdb copy retains only in-frame clones and omits some. The sample has 600,000 to 900,000 clones, approximately 85% seen once. These data are also associated with another study on human thymus T cells.

Specimen: thymocytes. The receptors were sampled from a girl in the first two years of life with a congenital heart defect.

The rearrangement joins TRBV5-1 to TRBJ1-1, with D maybe TRBD1 (5 bases). The germline CDR1 and CDR2 sequences are SGHRS and YFSETQ. The CDR3 sequence is 14 residues long. V was shortened by 4 bases and J by 5 bases, with 15 bases between the two germline ends. The CDR3 here is CASSLGSGATEAFF. The CDR3 bases are TGCGCCAGCAGCCTGGGGAGTGGGGCGACTGAAGCTTTCTTT.

The J gene is TRBJ2-7, the V gene TRBV15; TRBD1 might be the D (5 bases). Trimming took 2 bases from V and 0 from J, leaving 11 bases between them. The length of the CDR3 is 15 residues. Per the germline V gene, CDR1 is LNHNV and CDR2 is YYDKDF (reference sequence). CDR3 protein: CATSRSLDSSYEQYF. Here the CDR3 DNA reads TGTGCCACCAGCAGAAGCTTAGACAGCTCCTACGAGCAGTACTTC.

The chain has TRBV5-1 and TRBJ2-3, with D unclear. This CDR3 has 14 residues. Germline V gene data show CDR1 as SGHRS and CDR2 as YFSETQ. The V end lost 0 bases, the J end lost 6 bases, and 11 bases lay between the germline ends. CDR3 amino acids: CASSLGLEDDTQYF. The CDR3 DNA reads as TGCGCCAGCAGCTTGGGCCTAGAGGATGATACGCAGTATTTT.

The chain has TRBV4-2 and TRBJ2-1, with D unresolved. Germline-derived CDR1 and CDR2 are LGHNA and YNFKEQ. This CDR3 has 15 amino acids. V lost 7 bases to trimming and J lost 0 bases, with 13 bases between them. CDR3 amino acids: CASKMNTCSYNEQFF. The CDR3 DNA follows: TGTGCCAGCAAGATGAACACCTGCTCCTACAATGAGCAGTTCTTC.

J is TRBJ1-4 and V is TRBV2; D might be TRBD1 (5 bases). Trimming removed 4 bases from V and 0 bases from J, with 18 bases in between. CDR1 and CDR2 from the germline V gene are SNHLY and FYNNEI. CDR3 length: 18 amino acids. CDR3 coding DNA: TGTGCCAGCAGTGTGAACCAGGGTAGATCGTCAACTAATGAAAAACTGTTTTTT. It codes for CASSVNQGRSSTNEKLFF.

DNA for the CDR3: TGTGCCATTCGCTCGGGGGACAGGAGCACAGATACGCAGTATTTT. Translating it yields CAIRSGDRSTDTQYF. This chain links TRBV2 with TRBJ2-3; 8 bases match TRBD1. With 10 bases clipped from V and 0 bases from J, the junction kept 9 bases outside the gene matches. CDR3 length: 15 residues. Germline V gene data show CDR1 as SNHLY and CDR2 as FYNNEI.

J is TRBJ1-1 and V is TRBV5-6; D gene unclear. Deletions cut 0 bases from V and 4 bases from J, with 13 bases between. The germline CDR1 and CDR2 sequences are SGHDT and YYEEEE. The CDR3 runs to 15 residues. The CDR3 protein is CASSLGAWRVTEAFF. CDR3 sequence (DNA): TGTGCCAGCAGCTTGGGGGCGTGGCGGGTCACTGAAGCTTTCTTT.

This rearrangement joins TRBV4-2 to TRBJ1-1, with D possibly being TRBD1 (6 bases). V lost 6 bases to trimming and J lost 0 bases, with 14 bases between them. Germline V CDR1 and CDR2: LGHNA, YNFKEQ. The CDR3 runs 15 residues. CDR3 region: CASRNRESVNTEAFF. The CDR3 DNA reads as TGTGCCAGCAGGAACAGGGAGAGTGTGAACACTGAAGCTTTCTTT.

The gene calls are TRBV13 and TRBJ1-1; 7 bases fit TRBD1. The CDR3 spans 15 residues. Looked up from germline, CDR1 is PRHDT and CDR2 is FYEKMQ (reference sequence). V shed 6 bases and J 1 base; nucleotides not matched to a gene: 8. The CDR3 DNA is TGTGCCAGCAGGGGCCCGGGACAGAAGAACACTGAAGCTTTCTTT. It encodes CASRGPGQKNTEAFF.

The chain couples TRBV12-5 to TRBJ1-2; the D gene is possibly TRBD1 (6 bases). Trimming took off 3 bases at V and 1 base at J, with 15 bases between the two ends. The CDR3 is 16 residues long. Germline CDR1 is LGHNT and CDR2 is FRNRAP. The CDR3: CASGFPRQGINYGYTF. CDR3 bases: TGTGCTAGTGGTTTTCCTAGGCAGGGGATTAACTATGGCTACACCTTC. The full variable domain, with the rest looked up from reference TRBV12-5 and TRBJ1-2, is DARVTQTPRHKVTEMGQEVTMRCQPILGHNTVFWYRQTMMQGLELLAYFRNRAPLDDSGMPKDRFSAEMPDATLATLKIQPSEPRDSAVYFCASGFPRQGINYGYTFGSGTRLTVV.

The chain recombines TRBV5-6 with TRBJ2-7; D may be TRBD2 (6 bases). In germline, CDR1 is SGHDT, CDR2 YYEEEE. The CDR3 runs 16 residues. The V end was cut by 3 bases, the J end by 0 bases, with 16 bases between. CDR3 DNA: TGTGCCAGCAGCTATGATGGGACTGACAGCTCCTACGAGCAGTACTTC. It specifies CASSYDGTDSSYEQYF.

In DNA, the CDR3 is TGTGCCAGCAGTTTGACAGTTTATGATGATAATTCACCCCTCCACTTT. This codes for CASSLTVYDDNSPLHF. The chain is built from TRBV28 and TRBJ1-6, with D tentatively TRBD1 (5 bases). V gave up 3 bases and J gave up 5 bases, with 14 bases separating them. The germline CDR1 and CDR2 sequences are MDHEN and SYDVKM. This CDR3 has 16 amino acids.

This clone was found once. CDR3 coding DNA: TGTGCCAGCAGTTTATATCAGGGCCCTAATTCACCCCTCCACTTT. Translating it yields CASSLYQGPNSPLHF. The V call is TRBV28, the J call TRBJ1-6, with a weak D call TRBD1 (5 bases). The germline CDR1 and CDR2 sequences are MDHEN and SYDVKM. The CDR3 sequence is 15 residues long. V was pared by 1 base and J by 6 bases, with 10 bases between.

CDR3 nucleotide sequence: TGTGCCAGCAGCCACGGGGGACAGGGTAAGGGTGGCTACACCTTC. Protein sequence: CASSHGGQGKGGYTF. The genes are TRBV14 and TRBJ1-2; the match to TRBD1 covers 9 bases. Germline values: CDR1 SGHDN, CDR2 FVKESK. V gave up 3 bases and J gave up 7 bases; unmatched junction bases: 9. The CDR3 has 15 amino acids.

The chain couples TRBV10-3 to TRBJ1-4; perhaps TRBD1 as D (6 bases). Germline CDR1 ENHRY, CDR2 SYGVKD. V shed 5 bases and J shed 5 bases, with 12 bases lying between them. The CDR3 runs to 14 residues. CDR3 coding DNA: TGTGCCATCAGTCCAGGGGAGGGAAATGAAAAACTGTTTTTT. Amino acids: CAISPGEGNEKLFF.